This T cell receptor beta chain was retrieved from a study of naive and memory T cell subsets. Regarding the study as a whole: Findings for naive and memory subsets could not be checked against ground truth.

The beta constant-region primer was an equimolar mix of two oligonucleotides covering TRBC1 and TRBC2. Four rounds of PCR amplified the ligated cDNA using nested alpha and beta constant-region primers plus SP2. TCRdb independently ran MiXCR on the UMI-ligation and nested PCR reads; one entry per CDR3 protein. The sample has around 130,000 distinct CDR3 sequences; 36% are singletons. Turning to this clonotype: What it recognizes is unknown.

The V gene's germline CDR1 is MNHEY and CDR2 SVGAGI. The CDR3 is made up of 14 amino acids. Overnight CMV lysate stimulation of fresh PBMCs defined donor CMV status by CD4+ IFNgamma. Sequenced material: central memory CD4+ T cells from blood. J is TRBJ2-3 and V is TRBV6-5, with 8 bases identical to TRBD1. The clonotype was recovered from a human donor in good health. CDR3 coding DNA: TGTGCAGTGGGGGCAGGGGGCTTGGCAGATACGCAGTATTTT. This codes for CAVGAGGLADTQYF.